The clone carrying this T cell receptor beta chain was counted at least ten times. Its antigen remains unknown. Trimming cost V 0 bases and J 4 bases, with 8 bases left between them. This CDR3 region has 13 residues. From germline, CDR1 is SGHRS and CDR2 YFSETQ. TCRdb itself ran the RT-PCR reads through MiXCR, one entry per CDR3 protein. The sample yields some 150,000 distinct CDR3 sequences, approximately 12% seen once. This specimen belongs to a study of response to subunit inactivated influenza vaccine. Study outcomes and limitations: Authors suggested few new T cells are recruited by each seasonal influenza vaccination.

The data were also submitted as part of a second study, on T cells expressing NK-cell markers. That investigation notes: It was by 5'RACE template switching with UMIs that TCR beta cDNA was made.

The chain recombines TRBV5-1 with TRBJ2-7; no definite D call. The clonotype comes from a man aged 50 or older who received an inactivated influenza vaccine. The source was CD8+ T cells sorted from PBMCs, collected 12 days after vaccination. The CDR3 DNA reads TGCGCCAGCAGCTTGGAGCCTTATTACGAGCAGTACTTC. This translates into CASSLEPYYEQYF.